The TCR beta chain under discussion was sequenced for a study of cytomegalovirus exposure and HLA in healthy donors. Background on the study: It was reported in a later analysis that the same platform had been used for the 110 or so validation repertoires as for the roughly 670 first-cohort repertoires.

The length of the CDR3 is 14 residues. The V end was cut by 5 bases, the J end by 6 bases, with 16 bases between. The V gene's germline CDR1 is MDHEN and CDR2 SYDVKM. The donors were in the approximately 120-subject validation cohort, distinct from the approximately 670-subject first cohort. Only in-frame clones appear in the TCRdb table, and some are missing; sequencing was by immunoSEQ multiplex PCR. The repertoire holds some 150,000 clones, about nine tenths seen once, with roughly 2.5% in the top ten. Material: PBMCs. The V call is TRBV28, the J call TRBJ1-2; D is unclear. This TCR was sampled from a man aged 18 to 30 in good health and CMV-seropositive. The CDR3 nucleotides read TGTGCCAGCAGTCCGTCAATGAGCCTTGATGGCTACACCTTC. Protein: CASSPSMSLDGYTF.